Shown below are 14 T cell receptor beta chains from a single sample sequenced in a study of molecular identifiers for immune sequencing clone quantification. MiXCR, run by TCRdb on the PCR reads, gives a single entry per CDR3 protein. The sample has about 500,000 distinct CDR3 sequences, about 26% seen once. The source material was naive CD8+ T cells from blood, with Jurkat cell RNA spiked in. Stated subset: FACS-sorted CD8+CD4-CCR7+CD45RA+ naive T cells. The receptors originated from a human donor in good health. Some libraries in this study had Jurkat cell RNA spiked in.

This clonotype was counted a few times. V usage is TRBV5-1 and J usage is TRBJ2-1, with 7 bases identical to TRBD1. CDR1 SGHRS and CDR2 YFSETQ come from the germline V gene. This CDR3 has 16 residues. Germline trimming cut 3 bases from V and 0 bases from J; bases unmatched to any gene: 6. The CDR3 DNA sequence: TGCGCCAGCAGCTGGACAGGAGCTAGCTCCTACAATGAGCAGTTCTTC. The encoded protein is CASSWTGASSYNEQFF.

In its sample, this clonotype was seen many times. The chain links TRBV7-9 to TRBJ2-3; D is ambiguous. The V end was cut by 2 bases, the J end by 6 bases, with 18 bases between. Per the germline V gene, CDR1 is SEHNR and CDR2 is FQNEAQ (reference sequence). This CDR3 contains 16 residues. The CDR3 DNA reads as TGTGCCAGCAGCTTAAATACCGGGCAGCACATGGATACGCAGTATTTT. It translates to CASSLNTGQHMDTQYF.

This clonotype was picked up a small number of times. J is TRBJ2-7 and V is TRBV29-1; no definite D call. The CDR3 has 13 amino acids. Trimming left V 4 bases short and J 3 bases short, with 13 bases between. CDR1 and CDR2 (germline): SQVTM, ANQGSEA. CDR3 in DNA: TGCAGCGTTGTCCCCTCCGGGTACTACGAGCAGTACTTC. Its translation is CSVVPSGYYEQYF.

This clonotype appeared a single time. Mismatch with germline at one junction end may stem from a read error. The chain links TRBV11-2 to TRBJ1-1; TRBD1 might be the D (6 bases). Germline assignment: CDR1 SGHAT and CDR2 FQNNGV. The CDR3 spans 17 residues. The CDR3: CASSSSGDNLSNTEAFF. The CDR3 nucleotides are TGTGCCAGCAGCTCGTCCGGGGACAATCTCTCGAACACTGAGGCTTTCTTT.

The chain uses TRBV6-1 and TRBJ2-7, with 13 nucleotides matching TRBD2. Germline V lookup: CDR1 MNHNS, CDR2 SASEGT. V shed 7 bases, J shed 1 base, and the junction held 4 bases outside the gene matches. The CDR3 is 15 residues long. The CDR3 nucleotides are TGTGCCAGCAACGGGGGACTAGCGGGGTCCTACGAGCAGTACTTC. Its translation is CASNGGLAGSYEQYF.

The CDR3 spells CASSWTEGGSPLHF. The CDR3 nucleotides are TGTGCCAGCAGCTGGACCGAAGGGGGGTCACCCCTCCACTTT. This chain links TRBV7-9 with TRBJ1-6, with D maybe TRBD1 (6 bases). Looked up from germline, CDR1 is SEHNR and CDR2 is FQNEAQ (reference sequence). The V and J ends lost 4 bases and 10 bases respectively, with 14 bases between them. The length of the CDR3 is 14 residues.

This clonotype was seen many times. The V call is TRBV23-1, the J call TRBJ2-4; D is possibly TRBD1 (5 bases). TRBV23-1 is an ORF, with its function uncertain. CDR3 length: 16 residues. The germline V and J ends were trimmed by 0 bases and 1 base, with 10 bases remaining between them. CDR3 protein: CASSQSTRAAKNIQYF. The CDR3 nucleotides read TGCGCCAGCAGTCAATCGACCAGGGCGGCCAAAAACATTCAGTACTTC.

This clonotype showed up just a few times. The rearrangement joins TRBV12-3 or TRBV12-4 to TRBJ2-3; D remains unclear. Trimming took 0 bases from V and 2 from J, leaving 15 bases between them. The CDR3 loop spans 17 amino acids. CDR3 DNA: TGTGCCAGCAGTTTAGCGTCGGGCCCCACCCCCACAGATACGCAGTATTTT. It translates to CASSLASGPTPTDTQYF.

Remarks on this clonotype: A much larger clone differs by one base, so this may be a read error. The chain combines TRBV28 with TRBJ1-5; D unclear. Germline V gene data show CDR1 as MDHEN and CDR2 as SYDVKM. CDR3 length equals 14 residues. CDR3 nucleotides: TGTGCCAGCACCATAGGGAGGTTCCATCAGCCCCAGCGTTTT. This codes for CASTIGRFHQPQRF.

The chain is built from TRBV19 and TRBJ2-3, with TRBD2 identical over 8 bases. The CDR3 is 16 residues long. The germline V gene has CDR1 LNHDA and CDR2 SQIVND (reference sequence). V lost 2 bases to trimming and J lost 1 base; unmatched junction nucleotides: 5. CDR3 coding DNA: TGTGCCAGTAGTATAAGGAGCGGGGGCCGCACAGATACGCAGTATTTT. Translating it yields CASSIRSGGRTDTQYF.

This clonotype was observed once. Likely a read error: the CDR3 ends without its conserved phenylalanine or tryptophan. The rearrangement links TRBV14 to TRBJ2-5, with 7 nucleotides matching TRBD1. In germline, CDR1 is SGHDN, CDR2 FVKESK. The junction had 16 bases not matched to a gene; V was cut back by 4 bases and J by 5 bases. CDR3 length equals 17 residues. The CDR3 DNA reads TGTGCCAGCAGCCCAATGTTTCGGAAGGGGGCGGCGGAGACCCAGTACCTC. Amino acids: CASSPMFRKGAAETQYL.

V is TRBV3-1 and J is TRBJ2-2; the match to TRBD1 covers 7 bases. The length of the CDR3 is 16 residues. With 5 bases clipped from V and 5 bases from J, the junction kept 11 bases outside the gene matches. In germline, CDR1 is LGHDT, CDR2 YNNKEL (reference sequence). Written as DNA, the CDR3 is TGTGCCAGCAGCTTCCGACAGGGTATGGGAACCGGGGAGCTGTTTTTT. Protein product: CASSFRQGMGTGELFF. Looking up the rest from reference TRBV3-1 and TRBJ2-2 gives the full variable domain: DTAVSQTPKYLVTQMGNDKSIKCEQNLGHDTMYWYKQDSKKFLKIMFSYNNKELIINETVPNRFSPKSPDKAHLNLHINSLELGDSAVYFCASSFRQGMGTGELFFGEGSRLTVL.

The J gene is TRBJ2-5, the V gene TRBV11-2; D is possibly TRBD2 (6 bases). The V end was cut by 5 bases, the J end by 7 bases, with 20 bases between. Germline V gene lookup returns CDR1 SGHAT and CDR2 FQNNGV. CDR3 size: 15 residues. This CDR3 is CASSHTGGEGGTQYF. CDR3 sequence (DNA): TGTGCCAGCAGCCACACCGGGGGAGAGGGAGGGACCCAGTACTTC.

The sample holds a few counts of this clonotype. V usage is TRBV6-5 and J usage is TRBJ2-3; 8 positions agree with TRBD2. Germline assignment: CDR1 MNHEY and CDR2 SVGAGI. Trimming at V came to 6 bases and at J to 0 bases, leaving 2 bases not matched to a gene. The CDR3 consists of 14 residues. CDR3 nucleotide sequence: TGTGCCAGCAGCGCGGGGGGAAGCACAGATACGCAGTATTTT. Encoded protein: CASSAGGSTDTQYF.